The 16 T cell receptor beta chains reported below all come from one sample, sequenced in a study of T-cell reconstitution after alpha-beta-depleted transplantation in children. This sample's TCRbeta library carried unique molecular identifier barcodes. TCRdb passed the PCR reads through MiXCR, listing each CDR3 protein once. The sample yields more than 100,000 distinct CDR3 sequences, more than 20% seen once. Here the sequenced sample was PBMCs, mostly from graft donor cells, taken 180 days after TCRalphabeta/CD19-depleted stem cell transplant. The receptors shown here come from a male patient aged 2 to 10 who had a stem cell transplant for chronic granulomatous disease, so the T cells may come from the graft donor.

V gene TRBV20-1 combines with J gene TRBJ1-6; TRBD1 matches 7 bases. This CDR3 region has 13 residues. Trimming took 6 bases from V and 9 from J; bases not matched to a gene: 8. Germline assignment: CDR1 DFQATT and CDR2 SNEGSKA (reference sequence). CDR3 DNA sequence: TGCAGTGCCACGGGACAGTCCGGTTCACCCCTCCACTTT. Protein: CSATGQSGSPLHF.

In this sample, this clonotype turned up a few times. The J gene is TRBJ2-1, the V gene TRBV6-2 or TRBV6-3; no clear D. This CDR3 contains 13 residues. Trimming removed 6 bases from V and 6 bases from J, with 12 bases in between. Germline V CDR1 and CDR2: MNHEY, SVGEGT. CDR3 residues: CASSPGERNEQFF. The CDR3 nucleotides read TGTGCCAGCAGCCCAGGCGAGCGCAATGAGCAGTTCTTC.

This chain links TRBV19 with TRBJ2-1; D unclear. V was clipped by 4 bases and J by 10 bases, with 14 bases between them. The CDR3 consists of 13 residues. Germline CDR1 is LNHDA and CDR2 is SQIVND (reference sequence). CDR3 loop: CASSTRSSYEQFF. The CDR3 DNA reads TGTGCCAGTAGTACGCGTTCCTCGTACGAGCAGTTCTTC.

This chain uses TRBV13 with TRBJ2-2; no firm D call. Germline loops: CDR1 PRHDT, CDR2 FYEKMQ (reference sequence). The CDR3 consists of 12 residues. V was cut by 5 bases and J by 4 bases, with 5 bases left in between. The CDR3 nucleotides are TGTGCCAGCAGCCCCATCACCGGGGAGCTGTTTTTT. It codes for CASSPITGELFF. The full variable domain, in which reference TRBV13 and TRBJ2-2 provide the parts outside the CDR3, is AAGVIQSPRHLIKEKRETATLKCYPIPRHDTVYWYQQGPGQDPQFLISFYEKMQSDKGSIPDRFSAQQFSDYHSELNMSSLELGDSALYFCASSPITGELFFGEGSRLTVL.

This rearrangement joins TRBV7-6 to TRBJ2-1, with TRBD1 matching 7 bases. V trimming: 6 bases; J trimming: 6 bases; junction bases outside the gene matches: 14. The V gene's germline CDR1 is SGHVS and CDR2 FNYEAQ. CDR3 size: 16 residues. The DNA for the CDR3 is TGTGCCAGCAGTCCAGCACCGGGACAGAATTCCAATGAGCAGTTCTTC. Translated: CASSPAPGQNSNEQFF.

The V gene is TRBV5-4, the J gene TRBJ2-7, with 7 bases that match TRBD1. V was pared by 7 bases and J by 6 bases, with 10 bases of the junction left unmatched. In germline, CDR1 is SGHNT, CDR2 YYREEE (reference sequence). This CDR3 is built from 13 residues. The CDR3 reads CASEDRSLSEQYF. CDR3 coding DNA: TGTGCCAGCGAGGACAGGTCCCTTTCCGAGCAGTACTTC. Full variable domain (rest looked up from reference TRBV5-4 and TRBJ2-7): ETGVTQSPTHLIKTRGQQVTLRCSSQSGHNTVSWYQQALGQGPQFIFQYYREEENGRGNFPPRFSGLQFPNYSSELNVNALELDDSALYLCASEDRSLSEQYFGPGTRLTVT.

This chain connects TRBV20-1 to TRBJ2-5, with D unclear. V lost 6 bases and J 2 bases, leaving 10 bases between the germline ends. Germline V gene data show CDR1 as DFQATT and CDR2 as SNEGSKA (reference sequence). There are 12 residues in the CDR3. The CDR3 reads CSALGIQETQYF. CDR3 bases: TGCAGTGCGCTGGGGATACAAGAGACCCAGTACTTC.

This clonotype was found many times. The chain has TRBV4-1 and TRBJ2-7; 7 bases fit TRBD2. The CDR3 length is 14 residues. CDR1 and CDR2 from the germline V gene are MGHRA and YSYEKL. V was pared by 3 bases and J by 0 bases, with 2 bases of the junction left unmatched. The CDR3 spells CASSQGGSSYEQYF. CDR3 in DNA: TGCGCCAGCAGCCAGGGGGGGAGCTCCTACGAGCAGTACTTC.

This clonotype was detected ten times or more. The CDR3 reads CASRPTGTGLINEQFF. The DNA for the CDR3 is TGTGCCAGCAGACCAACCGGGACAGGGCTAATCAATGAGCAGTTCTTC. This rearrangement joins TRBV12-3 or TRBV12-4 to TRBJ2-1; TRBD1 matches 9 bases. This CDR3 has 16 residues. The J segment lost 6 bases and the V segment lost 6 bases, leaving 12 bases of the junction unmatched.

This clonotype was counted ten times or more. J is TRBJ1-3 and V is TRBV20-1; a possible D gene is TRBD1 (6 bases). This CDR3 spans 14 amino acids. Per the germline V gene, CDR1 is DFQATT and CDR2 is SNEGSKA (reference sequence). Trimming removed 6 bases at V and 1 base at J, with 13 bases between. This chain's CDR3 is CSAGGRGSGNTIYF. CDR3 nucleotides: TGCAGTGCAGGGGGGCGGGGGTCTGGAAACACCATATATTTT.

In this sample, this clonotype turned up a few times. V and J are TRBV15 and TRBJ2-5; D remains unclear. The CDR3 has 13 residues. Germline lookup yields CDR1 LNHNV and CDR2 YYDKDF (reference sequence). The V and J ends lost 0 bases and 7 bases respectively, with 9 bases between them. The CDR3 DNA sequence: TGTGCCACCAGCAGAGATGAACGTGGGACCCAGTACTTC. Amino acid sequence: CATSRDERGTQYF.

This clonotype was counted only a few times. The chain is built from TRBV20-1 and TRBJ1-1, with D perhaps TRBD1 (5 bases). The CDR3 runs to 15 residues. In germline, CDR1 is DFQATT, CDR2 SNEGSKA (reference sequence). The V gene lost 1 base and the J gene lost 2 bases, with 14 bases spanning the gap. Written as DNA, the CDR3 is TGCAGTGCTAGAGTCCCGGCAGGGACTAACACTGAAGCTTTCTTT. Translating gives CSARVPAGTNTEAFF.

The gene calls are TRBV2 and TRBJ2-7; D unresolved. In germline, CDR1 is SNHLY, CDR2 FYNNEI. V shed 6 bases and J shed 6 bases, with 18 bases lying between them. The CDR3 spans 14 residues. CDR3 nucleotides: TGTGCCAGCAGAATAAGGACGGGTGTCGGCGAGCAGTACTTC. This sequence encodes CASRIRTGVGEQYF.

The CDR3 reads CASSKGWTGSNEQYF. As DNA, the CDR3 is TGTGCCAGCAGTAAAGGGTGGACAGGGAGTAACGAGCAGTACTTC. The gene calls are TRBV25-1 and TRBJ2-7; TRBD1 agrees at 8 bases. With V trimmed by 5 bases and J by 5 bases, 11 bases remained unmatched. This CDR3 has 15 residues. Germline CDR1 MGHDK, CDR2 SYGVNS.

In its sample, this clonotype was seen a few times. The V gene is TRBV20-1, the J gene TRBJ1-1; 11 bases are a match to TRBD1. CDR3 length equals 14 residues. Germline V gene data show CDR1 as DFQATT and CDR2 as SNEGSKA (reference sequence). V dropped 4 bases and J dropped 4; count of bases not matched to a gene: 5. The CDR3, as DNA: TGCAGTGCTACACGGGGACAGGGGGTCACTGAAGCTTTCTTT. This codes for CSATRGQGVTEAFF.

This clonotype was counted ten times or more. The chain recombines TRBV15 with TRBJ2-5; 7 nucleotides agree with TRBD1. CDR3 length equals 16 residues. The J segment lost 1 base and the V segment lost 4 bases, leaving 9 bases of the junction unmatched. In germline, CDR1 is LNHNV, CDR2 YYDKDF (reference sequence). CDR3 in DNA: TGTGCCACCAGCACCCTTTTAGGGACAGCCCAAGAGACCCAGTACTTC. This translates into CATSTLLGTAQETQYF.